These 29 T cell receptor beta chains came from one sample sequenced in a study of identical twins. One entry per CDR3 protein, called by TCRdb with MiXCR from the 5' RACE reads. Seen here are over 600,000 distinct CDR3 sequences, about 20% observed once, and the top ten hold 4% to 4.5%. This sample was shared with a second study, whose subject was T cells expressing NK-cell markers.

What was sequenced was PBMCs. The receptors here all came from a woman between 18 and 29 years old in good health.

This clonotype was found many times. The chain has TRBV5-1 and TRBJ1-6; D unresolved. With 5 bases removed from V and 8 bases from J, the gap between germline ends came to 8 bases. This CDR3 spans 12 amino acids. Germline V CDR1 and CDR2: SGHRS, YFSETQ. CDR3 in amino acids: CASRRGDSPLHF. The CDR3 DNA is TGCGCCAGCAGGAGAGGCGATTCACCCCTCCACTTT.

In this sample, this clonotype turned up a few times. The J gene is TRBJ1-2, the V gene TRBV20-1; tentative D call: TRBD1 (6 bases). CDR1 and CDR2 from the germline V gene are DFQATT and SNEGSKA (reference sequence). There are 14 residues in the CDR3. V was cut by 5 bases and J by 0 bases, with 13 bases left in between. The CDR3 protein is CSAPLGASNYGYTF. The CDR3 nucleotides are TGCAGTGCTCCCCTGGGGGCCTCTAACTATGGCTACACCTTC.

The chain employs TRBV7-9 and TRBJ1-2; no firm D call. This CDR3 comprises 16 residues. V was trimmed by 4 bases and J by 6 bases, leaving 21 bases between them. The germline V gene encodes CDR1 SEHNR and CDR2 FQNEAQ (reference sequence). For the CDR3, the DNA is TGTGCCAGCAGCTCCCCAGGCCTCCCGTCCGGGCATGGCTACACCTTC. Encoded protein: CASSSPGLPSGHGYTF.

The chain couples TRBV12-3 or TRBV12-4 to TRBJ2-3, with TRBD2 identical over 9 bases. CDR3 length equals 13 residues. J lost 11 bases, V lost 3 bases, and 6 bases had no gene match. The CDR3 bases are TGTGCCAGCAGTTTCCCCAGCGGGGGGAGGCAGTATTTT. Protein product: CASSFPSGGRQYF.

The table lists this clonotype with a count of one. V and J are TRBV11-3 and TRBJ2-7; D possibly corresponds to TRBD1 (5 bases). CDR1 is SGHNT, CDR2 YENEEA, per germline. The CDR3 sequence is 16 residues long. V gave up 1 base and J gave up 3 bases, with 16 bases separating them. The DNA for the CDR3 is TGTGCCAGCAGCTTAGGGGTTGGCAGGGCTCGCTACGAGCAGTACTTC. Residues: CASSLGVGRARYEQYF.

The CDR3 protein is CASAKSGGRADTQYF. The CDR3 region has the DNA TGTGCCAGCGCAAAATCAGGGGGCCGCGCAGATACGCAGTATTTT. This sequence joins TRBV28 and TRBJ2-3, with 8 positions matching TRBD1. This CDR3 has 15 residues. Germline values: CDR1 MDHEN, CDR2 SYDVKM. Trimming at V came to 8 bases and at J to 4 bases, leaving 11 bases not matched to a gene.

The CDR3: CASSFPGQGFNEQFF. DNA for the CDR3: TGCGCCAGCAGCTTTCCGGGACAGGGGTTCAATGAGCAGTTCTTC. The chain has TRBV5-1 and TRBJ2-1; 10 nucleotides line up with TRBD1. The length of the CDR3 is 15 residues. Trimming cost V 2 bases and J 6 bases; bases outside gene matches: 5. Germline V gives CDR1 SGHRS, CDR2 YFSETQ. The variable domain in full, with the rest retrieved from reference TRBV5-1 and TRBJ2-1, is KAGVTQTPRYLIKTRGQQVTLSCSPISGHRSVSWYQQTPGQGLQFLFEYFSETQRNKGNFPGRFSGRQFSNSRSEMNVSTLELGDSALYLCASSFPGQGFNEQFFGPGTRLTVL.

A few counts support this clonotype. The genes are TRBV12-3 or TRBV12-4 and TRBJ1-5; D is unresolved. V gave up 2 bases and J gave up 0 bases, with 8 bases separating them. This CDR3 has 15 amino acids. CDR3 coding DNA: TGTGCCAGCAGTTTATCCGCGTATAGCAATCAGCCCCAGCATTTT. It encodes CASSLSAYSNQPQHF.

The rearrangement uses TRBV4-1 and TRBJ2-2, with 8 bases lining up with TRBD1. Germline V gene lookup returns CDR1 MGHRA and CDR2 YSYEKL. The CDR3 spans 16 residues. With V trimmed by 1 base and J by 5 bases, 6 bases remained unmatched. The CDR3 sequence is CASSQVTGVGTGELFF. The CDR3 coding sequence is TGCGCCAGCAGCCAAGTGACAGGGGTTGGAACCGGGGAGCTGTTTTTT.

This clonotype was seen a few times. This chain joins TRBV25-1 and TRBJ1-1, with 9 bases that match TRBD1. Germline lookup yields CDR1 MGHDK and CDR2 SYGVNS. V was pared by 0 bases and J by 5 bases, with 10 bases of the junction left unmatched. There are 17 residues in the CDR3. The CDR3 DNA is TGTGCCAGCAGTGAATATTATGGGACAGGGTCTGGGACTGAAGCTTTCTTT. Translating gives CASSEYYGTGSGTEAFF.

The rearrangement joins TRBV20-1 to TRBJ2-2; 8 bases are a match to TRBD2. The CDR3 has 15 residues. Trimming cost V 2 bases and J 4 bases; bases outside gene matches: 6. Germline-derived CDR1 and CDR2 are DFQATT and SNEGSKA (reference sequence). The CDR3 region has the DNA TGCAGTGCTAGAAGCCTAGCGGGTACCACCGGGGAGCTGTTTTTT. Translated, it gives CSARSLAGTTGELFF.

This chain connects TRBV7-8 to TRBJ2-2; no clear D gene. The germline V and J ends were trimmed by 2 bases and 6 bases, with 10 bases remaining between them. Germline-derived CDR1 and CDR2 are SGHVS and FQNEAQ. The CDR3 has 14 amino acids. The CDR3 DNA sequence: TGTGCCAGCAGCTTAATGTCTGGGCCCGGGGAGCTGTTTTTT. Protein sequence: CASSLMSGPGELFF.

This clonotype was counted only a few times. This chain links TRBV9 with TRBJ2-7; 8 bases match TRBD2. The CDR3 length is 15 residues. The germline V gene has CDR1 SGDLS and CDR2 YYNGEE. V dropped 2 bases and J dropped 2; count of bases not matched to a gene: 6. Written as DNA, the CDR3 is TGTGCCAGCAGCGTTAGCGGGGTATTAACCTACGAGCAGTACTTC. Amino acids: CASSVSGVLTYEQYF.

The V gene is TRBV20-1, the J gene TRBJ2-3, with 12 bases that match TRBD2. The CDR3 consists of 18 residues. The ends lost 0 bases at V and 0 bases at J; junction bases unmatched: 7. In germline, CDR1 is DFQATT, CDR2 SNEGSKA (reference sequence). The chain's CDR3 is CSARDVLAGGASTDTQYF. For the CDR3, the DNA is TGCAGTGCTAGAGATGTCCTAGCGGGAGGGGCCAGCACAGATACGCAGTATTTT.

This chain uses TRBV29-1 with TRBJ2-7; 8 bases align to TRBD2. The CDR3 consists of 14 residues. Germline assignment: CDR1 SQVTM and CDR2 ANQGSEA. With V trimmed by 3 bases and J by 3 bases, 7 bases remained unmatched. The CDR3 region has the DNA TGCAGCGTTGAGAAACGGGGGGGCAACTACGAGCAGTACTTC. It yields the protein CSVEKRGGNYEQYF.

This rearrangement joins TRBV5-1 to TRBJ2-5, with 8 bases identical to TRBD2. The CDR3 is made up of 16 amino acids. V lost 1 base and J lost 2; bases outside the gene matches: 7. Germline CDR1 and CDR2: SGHRS and YFSETQ. CDR3 coding DNA: TGCGCCAGCAGCTTGCGGAGCGGGGGAACGCAAGAGACCCAGTACTTC. Its translation: CASSLRSGGTQETQYF.

This clonotype was counted between two and nine times. The chain uses TRBV29-1 and TRBJ2-2; 7 nucleotides agree with TRBD1. The CDR3 totals 12 residues. The germline V gene has CDR1 SQVTM and CDR2 ANQGSEA. V lost 5 bases to trimming and J lost 6 bases; unmatched junction nucleotides: 3. This CDR3 reads CSVRTGSGELFF. For the CDR3, the DNA is TGCAGCGTTAGGACAGGCTCCGGGGAGCTGTTTTTT.

This clonotype was recorded at least ten times. This chain connects TRBV20-1 to TRBJ2-1; 9 nucleotides line up with TRBD1. With V trimmed by 6 bases and J by 5 bases, 2 bases remained unmatched. Germline CDR1 DFQATT, CDR2 SNEGSKA (reference sequence). This CDR3 has 12 residues. The CDR3 coding sequence is TGCAGTGCACGGACAGGGGACAATGAGCAGTTCTTC. Protein sequence: CSARTGDNEQFF.

This clonotype was counted between two and nine times. The rearrangement uses TRBV6-2 or TRBV6-3 and TRBJ1-1; 7 positions agree with TRBD1. Germline-derived CDR1 and CDR2 are MNHEY and SVGEGT. V trimming: 1 base; J trimming: 11 bases; junction bases outside the gene matches: 10. This CDR3 comprises 14 residues. CDR3 sequence: CASSYWQGGVGAFF. The CDR3 coding sequence is TGTGCCAGCAGTTACTGGCAGGGGGGGGTAGGGGCTTTCTTT.

This clonotype was counted many times. V gene TRBV15 combines with J gene TRBJ2-3, with D unclear. Germline CDR1 LNHNV, CDR2 YYDKDF (reference sequence). V shed 1 base and J shed 7 bases, with 6 bases lying between them. The CDR3 extends over 12 amino acids. CDR3 sequence (DNA): TGTGCCACCAGCAGAGTTGAGAATACGCAGTATTTT. Its protein is CATSRVENTQYF.

This clonotype came up a few times. The V call is TRBV7-9, the J call TRBJ2-5, with D perhaps being TRBD1 or TRBD2 (5 bases each). V was clipped by 8 bases and J by 2 bases, with 9 bases between them. This CDR3 comprises 12 residues. Germline values: CDR1 SEHNR, CDR2 FQNEAQ (reference sequence). The CDR3 loop is CASRDLQETQYF. The CDR3 nucleotides read TGTGCCAGCCGGGACCTACAAGAGACCCAGTACTTC.

This clonotype has only a few counts. The rearrangement joins TRBV11-2 to TRBJ2-1, with a weak D call TRBD1 (6 bases). V was pared by 4 bases and J by 7 bases, with 17 bases between. The CDR3 contains 15 residues. CDR1 is SGHAT and CDR2 is FQNNGV in the germline V gene. CDR3 DNA sequence: TGTGCCAGCAGCTGGAGAGGGGGATCGAGGAATGAGCAGTTCTTC. This sequence encodes CASSWRGGSRNEQFF.

This clonotype was counted a few times. In nucleotides, the CDR3 is TGCAGCGGCCGGGACAGGGCGAACACTGAAGCTTTCTTT. Protein sequence: CSGRDRANTEAFF. This chain connects TRBV29-1 to TRBJ1-1; 9 bases agree with TRBD1. Germline lookup yields CDR1 SQVTM and CDR2 ANQGSEA. Unmatched junction bases numbered 4, after V lost 7 bases and J lost 1 base. The length of the CDR3 is 13 residues.

The CDR3 nucleotides are TGCGCCAGCAGCTTAAGACCCTCTAGGGACGGGGAGCAGTTCTTC. Amino acids: CASSLRPSRDGEQFF. The rearrangement joins TRBV5-1 to TRBJ2-1; possibly TRBD1 or TRBD2 for D (5 bases each). The CDR3 covers 15 residues. Germline CDR1 and CDR2: SGHRS and YFSETQ. V gave up 2 bases and J gave up 10 bases, with 19 bases separating them.

This chain joins TRBV27 and TRBJ1-5, with D tentatively TRBD1 (5 bases). Germline CDR1 reads MNHEY; CDR2 reads SMNVEV (reference sequence). V gave up 6 bases and J gave up 7 bases, with 16 bases separating them. CDR3 length: 14 amino acids. Written as DNA, the CDR3 is TGTGCCAGCAGCCCAAGCATCGGGGGACAGCCCCAGCATTTT. It specifies CASSPSIGGQPQHF.

The chain couples TRBV10-3 to TRBJ2-1, with 8 bases aligning to TRBD2. Germline assignment: CDR1 ENHRY and CDR2 SYGVKD. Unmatched junction bases numbered 2, after V lost 6 bases and J lost 4 bases. The CDR3 is made up of 13 amino acids. The CDR3 nucleotides are TGTGCCATCAGCCCTAGCGGGTACAATGAGCAGTTCTTC. This translates into CAISPSGYNEQFF.

This clonotype came up a few times. The V call is TRBV10-2, the J call TRBJ2-1, with 16 positions matching TRBD2. This CDR3 is 17 amino acids long. The germline gives CDR1 WSHSY, CDR2 SAAADI. Unmatched junction bases numbered 10, after V lost 7 bases and J lost 7 bases. The CDR3 is CASNPGLAGGSGNEQFF. The CDR3 DNA sequence: TGCGCCAGCAACCCGGGACTAGCGGGAGGGTCGGGTAATGAGCAGTTCTTC.

A few counts support this clonotype. V and J are TRBV20-1 and TRBJ2-1, with TRBD2 matching over 7 bases. Germline V gene data show CDR1 as DFQATT and CDR2 as SNEGSKA (reference sequence). V dropped 1 base and J dropped 0; count of bases not matched to a gene: 9. This CDR3 is 17 amino acids long. The CDR3 sequence is CSARVRTRGSSYNEQFF. In nucleotides, the CDR3 is TGCAGTGCTAGAGTAAGAACGCGGGGGAGCTCCTACAATGAGCAGTTCTTC.

CDR3 bases: TGTGCCATCAGACTATCGGGACTAGCGGGAGGCAATGAGCAGTTCTTC. It translates to CAIRLSGLAGGNEQFF. The J gene is TRBJ2-1, the V gene TRBV10-3, with 15 nucleotides matching TRBD2. The CDR3 runs to 16 residues. The germline CDR1 and CDR2 sequences are ENHRY and SYGVKD. V lost 6 bases to trimming and J lost 6 bases; unmatched junction nucleotides: 6.